This T cell receptor (beta chain) was identified in a study of T cells in localized non-small cell lung cancer. Study-wide findings and caveats: Across samples, adjacent lung featured a median approximately 60 of the top 100 tumor clones. Clonality peaked in uninvolved adjacent lung rather than tumor.

On this clone: Its matching antigen is unknown.

CDR3 size: 14 residues. Trimming shortened V by 8 bases and J by 1 base, and 14 bases separated the two germline ends. Germline V gives CDR1 LNHDA, CDR2 SQIVND (reference sequence). Only in-frame clones appear in the TCRdb table, and some are missing; sequencing was by immunoSEQ multiplex PCR. The repertoire holds around 130,000 clones, with about 89% as singletons. This specimen was peripheral blood, taken before any cancer treatment. The clonotype originates from a female donor over 55 with stage I lung adenocarcinoma. The chain is built from TRBV19 and TRBJ1-2; D unclear. Written as DNA, the CDR3 is TGTGCCAGTGTGGGCCCTCCCTTTAACTATGGCTACACCTTC. Translated, it gives CASVGPPFNYGYTF.